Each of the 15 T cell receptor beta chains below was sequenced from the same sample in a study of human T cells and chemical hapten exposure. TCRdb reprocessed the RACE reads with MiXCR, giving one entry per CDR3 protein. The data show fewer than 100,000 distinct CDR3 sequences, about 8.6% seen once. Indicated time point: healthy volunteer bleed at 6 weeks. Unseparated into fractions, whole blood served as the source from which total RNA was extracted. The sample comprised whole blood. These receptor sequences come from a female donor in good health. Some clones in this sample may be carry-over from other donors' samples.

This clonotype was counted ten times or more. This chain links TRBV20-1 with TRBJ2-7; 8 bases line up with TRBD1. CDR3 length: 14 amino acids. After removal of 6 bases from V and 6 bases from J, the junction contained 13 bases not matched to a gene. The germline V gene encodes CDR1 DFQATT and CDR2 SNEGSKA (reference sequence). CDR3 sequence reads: CSANPRTGYGEQYF. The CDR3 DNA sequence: TGCAGTGCCAACCCCCGGACAGGGTACGGCGAGCAGTACTTC.

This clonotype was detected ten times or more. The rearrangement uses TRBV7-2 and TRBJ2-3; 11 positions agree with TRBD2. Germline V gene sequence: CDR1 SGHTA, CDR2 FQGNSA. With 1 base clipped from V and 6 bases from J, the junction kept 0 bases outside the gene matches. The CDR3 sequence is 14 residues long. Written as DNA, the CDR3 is TGTGCCAGCAGCTTAGTAGCGGGGGGGGATACGCAGTATTTT. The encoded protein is CASSLVAGGDTQYF.

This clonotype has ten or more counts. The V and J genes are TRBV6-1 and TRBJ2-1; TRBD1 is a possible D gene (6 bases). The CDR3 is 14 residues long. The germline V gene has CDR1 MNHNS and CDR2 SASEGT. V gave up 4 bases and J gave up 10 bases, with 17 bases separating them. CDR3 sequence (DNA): TGTGCCAGCAGTGCGGACAGTTTGAGTAGAGAGCAGTTCTTC. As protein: CASSADSLSREQFF.

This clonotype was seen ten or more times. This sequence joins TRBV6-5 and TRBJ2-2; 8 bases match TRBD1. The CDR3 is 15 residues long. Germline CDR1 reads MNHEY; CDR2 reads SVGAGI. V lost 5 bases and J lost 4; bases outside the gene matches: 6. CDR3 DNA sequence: TGTGCCAGCAGTCAGGACAGGGCTACCACCGGGGAGCTGTTTTTT. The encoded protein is CASSQDRATTGELFF.

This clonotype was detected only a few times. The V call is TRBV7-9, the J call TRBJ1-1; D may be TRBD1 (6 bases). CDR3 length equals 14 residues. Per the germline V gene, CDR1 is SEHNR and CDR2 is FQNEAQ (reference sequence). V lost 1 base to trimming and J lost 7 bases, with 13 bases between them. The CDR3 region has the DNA TGTGCCAGCAGCTTAGGGGGGGCTCAGCTTGAAGCTTTCTTT. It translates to CASSLGGAQLEAFF. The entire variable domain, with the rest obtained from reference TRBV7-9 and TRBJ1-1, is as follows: DTGVSQNPRHKITKRGQNVTFRCDPISEHNRLYWYRQTLGQGPEFLTYFQNEAQLEKSRLLSDRFSAERPKGSFSTLEIQRTEQGDSAMYLCASSLGGAQLEAFFGQGTRLTVV.

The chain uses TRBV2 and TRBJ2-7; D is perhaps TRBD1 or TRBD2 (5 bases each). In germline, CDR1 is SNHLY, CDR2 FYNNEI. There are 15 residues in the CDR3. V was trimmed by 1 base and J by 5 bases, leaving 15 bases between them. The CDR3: CASSEGVQGSDEQYF. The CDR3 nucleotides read TGTGCCAGCAGTGAAGGGGTCCAGGGTAGCGACGAGCAGTACTTC.

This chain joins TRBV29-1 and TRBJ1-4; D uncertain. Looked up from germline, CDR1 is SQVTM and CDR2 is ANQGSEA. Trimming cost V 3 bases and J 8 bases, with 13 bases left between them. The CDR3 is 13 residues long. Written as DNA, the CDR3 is TGCAGCGTTGACATTCGCGGATCGGAAAAACTGTTTTTT. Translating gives CSVDIRGSEKLFF.

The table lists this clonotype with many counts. CDR3 in amino acids: CASRQPNSPLHF. Here the CDR3 DNA reads TGTGCCAGCAGGCAGCCTAATTCACCCCTCCACTTT. The gene calls are TRBV6-1 and TRBJ1-6; no definite D call. Germline V gives CDR1 MNHNS, CDR2 SASEGT. This CDR3 has 12 amino acids. The V end was cut by 6 bases, the J end by 6 bases, with 6 bases between.

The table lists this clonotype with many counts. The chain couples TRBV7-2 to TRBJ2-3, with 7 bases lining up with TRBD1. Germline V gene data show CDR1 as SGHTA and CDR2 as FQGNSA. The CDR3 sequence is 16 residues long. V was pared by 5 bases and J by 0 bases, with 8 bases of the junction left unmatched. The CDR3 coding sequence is TGTGCCAGCAGCCTAGACAGGGCTCCTAGCACAGATACGCAGTATTTT. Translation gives CASSLDRAPSTDTQYF.

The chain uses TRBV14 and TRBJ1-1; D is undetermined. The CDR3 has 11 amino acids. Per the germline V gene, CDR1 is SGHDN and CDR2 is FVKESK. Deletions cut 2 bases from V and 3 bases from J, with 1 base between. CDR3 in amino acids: CASSQYTEAFF. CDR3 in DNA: TGTGCCAGCAGCCAATACACTGAAGCTTTCTTT.

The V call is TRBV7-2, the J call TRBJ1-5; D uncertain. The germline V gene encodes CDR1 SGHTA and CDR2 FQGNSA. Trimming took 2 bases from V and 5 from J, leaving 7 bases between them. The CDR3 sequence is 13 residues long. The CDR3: CASSLRYHQPQHF. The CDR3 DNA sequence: TGTGCCAGCAGCTTAAGGTATCATCAGCCCCAGCATTTT.

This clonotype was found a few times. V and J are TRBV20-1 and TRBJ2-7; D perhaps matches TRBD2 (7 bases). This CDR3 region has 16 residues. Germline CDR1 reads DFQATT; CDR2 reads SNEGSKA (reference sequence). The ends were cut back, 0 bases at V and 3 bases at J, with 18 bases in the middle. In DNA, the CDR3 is TGCAGTGCTAGAGATGGAGGGGGGGGAGCGAACTACGAGCAGTACTTC. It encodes CSARDGGGGANYEQYF.

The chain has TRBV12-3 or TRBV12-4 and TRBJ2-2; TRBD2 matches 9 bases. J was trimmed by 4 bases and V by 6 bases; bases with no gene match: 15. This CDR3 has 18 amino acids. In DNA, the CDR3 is TGTGCCAGCAGCCCCAGCCGACTAGCGGCGTACCTCACCGGGGAGCTGTTTTTT. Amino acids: CASSPSRLAAYLTGELFF.

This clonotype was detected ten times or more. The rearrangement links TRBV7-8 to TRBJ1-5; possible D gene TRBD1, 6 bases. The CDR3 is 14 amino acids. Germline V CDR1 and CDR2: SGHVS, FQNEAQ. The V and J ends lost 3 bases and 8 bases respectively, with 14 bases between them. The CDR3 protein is CASSFRQGREPQHF. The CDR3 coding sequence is TGTGCCAGCAGCTTTAGGCAGGGGAGGGAGCCCCAGCATTTT.

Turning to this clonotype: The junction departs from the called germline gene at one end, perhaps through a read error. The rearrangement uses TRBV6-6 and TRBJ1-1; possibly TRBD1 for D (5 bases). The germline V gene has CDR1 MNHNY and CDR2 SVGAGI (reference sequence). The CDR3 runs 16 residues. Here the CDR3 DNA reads TGTGCCAGCAGTTACGAGCGGGACCCTAGTCGTGTGGAAGGTTTCTTT. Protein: CASSYERDPSRVEGFF.